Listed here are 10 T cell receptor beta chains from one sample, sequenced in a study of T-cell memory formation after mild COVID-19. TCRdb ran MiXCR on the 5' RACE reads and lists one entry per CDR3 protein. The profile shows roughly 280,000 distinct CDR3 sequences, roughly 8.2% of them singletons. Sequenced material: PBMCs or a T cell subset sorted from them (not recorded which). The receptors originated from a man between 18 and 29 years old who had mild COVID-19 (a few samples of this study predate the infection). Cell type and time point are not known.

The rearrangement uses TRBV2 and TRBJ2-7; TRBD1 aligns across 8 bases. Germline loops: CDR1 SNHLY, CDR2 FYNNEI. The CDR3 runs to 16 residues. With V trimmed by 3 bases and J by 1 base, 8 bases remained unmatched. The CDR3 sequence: CASSDLVTGESYEQYV. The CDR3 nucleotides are TGTGCCAGCAGTGATCTGGTGACAGGGGAATCCTACGAGCAGTACGTC.

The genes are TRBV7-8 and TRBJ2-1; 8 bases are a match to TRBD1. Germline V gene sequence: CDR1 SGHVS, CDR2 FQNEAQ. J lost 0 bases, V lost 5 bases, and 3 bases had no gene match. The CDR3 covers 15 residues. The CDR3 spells CASSKGQGSYNEQFF. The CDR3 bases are TGTGCCAGCAGCAAAGGACAGGGCTCCTACAATGAGCAGTTCTTC. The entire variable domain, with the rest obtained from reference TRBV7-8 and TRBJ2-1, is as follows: GAGVSQSPRYKVAKRGQDVALRCDPISGHVSLFWYQQALGQGPEFLTYFQNEAQLDKSGLPSDRFFAERPEGSVSTLKIQRTQQEDSAVYLCASSKGQGSYNEQFFGPGTRLTVL.

The CDR3 DNA is TGCAGCGTTGTAGTTAGGGACAGGAGAGAGACCCAGTACTTC. Amino acid sequence: CSVVVRDRRETQYF. V gene TRBV29-1 combines with J gene TRBJ2-5, with 8 nucleotides matching TRBD1. Germline CDR1 reads SQVTM; CDR2 reads ANQGSEA. J was trimmed by 4 bases and V by 4 bases; bases with no gene match: 8. This CDR3 spans 14 amino acids.

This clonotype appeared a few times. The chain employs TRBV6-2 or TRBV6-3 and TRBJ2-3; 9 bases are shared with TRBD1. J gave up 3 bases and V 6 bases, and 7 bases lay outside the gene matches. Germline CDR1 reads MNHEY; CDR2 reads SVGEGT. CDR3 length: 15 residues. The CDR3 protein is CASSWDREYTDTQYF. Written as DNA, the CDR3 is TGTGCCAGCAGCTGGGACAGGGAGTATACAGATACGCAGTATTTT.

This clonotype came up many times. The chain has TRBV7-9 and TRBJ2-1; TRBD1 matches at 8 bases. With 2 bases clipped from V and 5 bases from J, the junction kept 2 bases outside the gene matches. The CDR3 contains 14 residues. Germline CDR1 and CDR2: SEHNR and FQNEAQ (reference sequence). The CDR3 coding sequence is TGTGCCAGCAGCTTACGGACAGGGAACAATGAGCAGTTCTTC. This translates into CASSLRTGNNEQFF.

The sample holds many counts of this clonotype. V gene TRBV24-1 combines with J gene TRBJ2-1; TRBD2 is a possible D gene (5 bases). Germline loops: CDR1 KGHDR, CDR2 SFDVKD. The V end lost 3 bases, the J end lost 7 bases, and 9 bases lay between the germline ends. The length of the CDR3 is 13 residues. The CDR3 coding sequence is TGTGCCACCAGTGATCCGACGGGGAATGAGCAGTTCTTC. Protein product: CATSDPTGNEQFF.

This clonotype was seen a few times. CDR3 DNA: TGTGCCATCAGTGAGCTACAGTACGCTAACTATGGCTACACCTTC. It codes for CAISELQYANYGYTF. The J gene is TRBJ1-2, the V gene TRBV10-3; D is uncertain. Germline CDR1 reads ENHRY; CDR2 reads SYGVKD. V dropped 2 bases and J dropped 0 bases, with 10 bases sitting between them. This CDR3 is built from 15 residues.

The CDR3 sequence: CASTDSGRLADTQYF. The CDR3 nucleotides are TGTGCCAGCACCGACAGCGGACGGCTTGCAGATACGCAGTATTTT. The chain couples TRBV6-2 or TRBV6-3 to TRBJ2-3; D might be TRBD1 or TRBD2, each matching 5 bases. This CDR3 is 15 amino acids long. With 7 bases removed from V and 4 bases from J, the gap between germline ends came to 18 bases. Germline V gene lookup returns CDR1 MNHEY and CDR2 SVGEGT.

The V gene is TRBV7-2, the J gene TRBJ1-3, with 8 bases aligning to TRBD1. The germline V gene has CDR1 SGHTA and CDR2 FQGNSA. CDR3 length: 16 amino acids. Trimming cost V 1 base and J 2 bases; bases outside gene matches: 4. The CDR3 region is CASSLDRGITGNTIYF. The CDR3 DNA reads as TGTGCCAGCAGCTTAGACAGGGGGATAACTGGAAACACCATATATTTT.

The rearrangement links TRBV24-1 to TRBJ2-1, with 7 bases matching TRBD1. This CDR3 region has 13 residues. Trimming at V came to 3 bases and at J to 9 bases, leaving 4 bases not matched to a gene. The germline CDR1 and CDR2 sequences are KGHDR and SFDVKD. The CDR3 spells CATSDAAGGEQFF. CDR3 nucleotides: TGTGCCACCAGTGATGCCGCAGGGGGTGAGCAGTTCTTC.